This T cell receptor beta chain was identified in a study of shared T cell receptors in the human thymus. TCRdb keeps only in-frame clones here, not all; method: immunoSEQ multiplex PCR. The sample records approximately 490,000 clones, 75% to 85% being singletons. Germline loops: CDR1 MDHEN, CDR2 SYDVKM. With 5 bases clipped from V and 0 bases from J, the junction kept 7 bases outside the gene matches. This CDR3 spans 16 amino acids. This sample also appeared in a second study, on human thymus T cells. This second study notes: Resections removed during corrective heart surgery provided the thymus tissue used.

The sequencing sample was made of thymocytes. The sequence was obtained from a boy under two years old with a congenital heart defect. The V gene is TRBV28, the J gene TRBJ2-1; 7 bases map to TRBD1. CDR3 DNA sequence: TGTGCCAGCAGTCCCCGACAGGGAAGCTCCTACAATGAGCAGTTCTTC. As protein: CASSPRQGSSYNEQFF.